Listed here are 29 T cell receptor beta chains from one sample, sequenced in a study of tumor-infiltrating lymphocytes in primary liver carcinoma. Unsorted whole blood supplied the blood RNA, and germline DNA was isolated too. With around 500 ng total RNA as template and a constant-region primer, TCR beta cDNA was made. Slightly modified ARM-PCR, run as three nested multiplex PCR rounds, produced the TCR beta libraries. The two initial PCR rounds, around 11 cycles each, used TRBV1-TRBV30 forward and C-beta reverse primers. MiXCR, run by TCRdb on the multiplex PCR reads, gives a single entry per CDR3 protein. The sample lists fewer than 400,000 distinct CDR3 sequences, 65% occurring once. Sequencing input: peripheral blood. The receptors were sampled from a man aged 35-49 years with primary liver carcinoma and hepatitis B virus infection.

Comment on this clonotype: The junction does not match germline at one end; this may be a read error. The chain is built from TRBV11-2 and TRBJ2-3; TRBD2 aligns across 10 bases. The V gene's germline CDR1 is SGHAT and CDR2 FQNNGV. CDR3 size: 15 residues. CDR3 DNA sequence: TGTGCCGGCAGCTTCCGACTAGCGGGCCGGGGTTTCCGGTATTTT. Its translation is CAGSFRLAGRGFRYF.

The chain uses TRBV28 and TRBJ2-1; 11 bases align to TRBD1. Germline CDR1 is MDHEN and CDR2 is SYDVKM. This CDR3 region has 15 residues. The V segment lost 2 bases and the J segment 5 bases; nucleotides outside the gene matches: 2. The CDR3 spells CASSLMGQGDNEQFF. CDR3 bases: TGTGCCAGCAGTTTAATGGGACAGGGGGACAATGAGCAGTTCTTC. The full variable domain, with the rest looked up from reference TRBV28 and TRBJ2-1, is DVKVTQSSRYLVKRTGEKVFLECVQDMDHENMFWYRQDPGLGLRLIYFSYDVKMKEKGDIPEGYSVSREKKERFSLILESASTNQTSMYLCASSLMGQGDNEQFFGPGTRLTVL.

Only a few counts were recorded for this clonotype. The chain couples TRBV7-9 to TRBJ2-2; 8 bases match TRBD1. V dropped 5 bases and J dropped 7; count of bases not matched to a gene: 6. Germline-derived CDR1 and CDR2 are SEHNR and FQNEAQ (reference sequence). CDR3 length: 14 amino acids. The DNA of the CDR3 is TGTGCCAGCAGCCCGGGACAGGAGTACGGGGAGCTGTTTTTT. As protein: CASSPGQEYGELFF.

Points on this clonotype: A read error may be the cause here, since a much bigger clone is one base away. This chain uses TRBV29-1 with TRBJ2-2; D remains ambiguous. Trimming took off 4 bases at V and 5 bases at J, with 11 bases between the two ends. This CDR3 region has 13 residues. The germline gives CDR1 SQVTM, CDR2 ANQGSEA. The CDR3: CSVALHGTGELFF. CDR3 coding DNA: TGCAGCGTTGCTCTCCACGGTACCGGGGAGCTGTTTTTT.

This sequence joins TRBV4-2 and TRBJ2-7; 10 bases match TRBD1. Germline V lookup: CDR1 LGHNA, CDR2 YNFKEQ. J lost 7 bases, V lost 1 base, and 13 bases had no gene match. CDR3 length: 17 residues. The CDR3 reads CASSQVMLETGGWEQYF. The CDR3 DNA is TGTGCCAGCAGCCAAGTGATGCTCGAGACAGGGGGCTGGGAGCAGTACTTC.

A note on this clonotype: A much more abundant neighbour one base away suggests this may be a read error. The chain employs TRBV6-5 and TRBJ2-2; D uncertain. V was trimmed by 6 bases and J by 0 bases, leaving 20 bases between them. Germline values: CDR1 MNHEY, CDR2 SVGAGI. The CDR3 consists of 18 residues. In DNA, the CDR3 is TGTGCCAGCAGCCTATCTCCACTATGGACCTCGAACACCGGGGAGCTGTTTTTT. It is translated as CASSLSPLWTSNTGELFF.

There are a few counts of this clonotype. The chain combines TRBV28 with TRBJ2-5, with 9 nucleotides matching TRBD1. Unmatched junction bases numbered 5, after V lost 6 bases and J lost 6 bases. The CDR3 covers 13 residues. CDR1 is MDHEN, CDR2 SYDVKM, per germline. Here the CDR3 DNA reads TGTGCCAGCAGCGTACAGGGGGCTCAGACCCAGTACTTC. This encodes CASSVQGAQTQYF.

This clonotype was detected once. This may stem from a read error, because a much larger clone lies one nucleotide away. The CDR3 does not end in the conserved phenylalanine or tryptophan, so this is likely a read error. The V call is TRBV6-1, the J call TRBJ2-7; maybe TRBD1 (6 bases). V was clipped by 0 bases and J by 3 bases, with 9 bases between them. This CDR3 contains 14 residues. Germline values: CDR1 MNHNS, CDR2 SASEGT. CDR3 protein: CASSEAGGFYEQYL. CDR3 DNA sequence: TGTGCCAGCAGTGAAGCAGGGGGATTCTACGAGCAGTACTTA.

This chain uses TRBV5-1 with TRBJ2-7; D may correspond to TRBD1 or TRBD2 (5 bases each). In germline, CDR1 is SGHRS, CDR2 YFSETQ. The CDR3 spans 16 residues. The germline V and J ends were trimmed by 1 base and 4 bases, with 18 bases remaining between them. The chain's CDR3 is CASSLHQGRGMYEQYF. CDR3 nucleotide sequence: TGCGCCAGCAGCTTGCATCAGGGACGGGGCATGTACGAGCAGTACTTC.

About this clonotype: This may be a read error: a much more frequent sequence differs by one nucleotide. Here the CDR3 omits its conserved ending phenylalanine or tryptophan, so a read error is the likely source. The chain is built from TRBV4-2 and TRBJ2-1; TRBD2 agrees at 8 bases. The trim removed 0 bases at V and 1 base at J, leaving 8 bases unmatched. Germline V lookup: CDR1 LGHNA, CDR2 YNFKEQ. This CDR3 is built from 18 residues. CDR3 coding DNA: TGTGCCAGCAGCCAAGACCCGCCGGGACTAGAGTCCTACAATGAGCAGTTCTTA. Amino acids: CASSQDPPGLESYNEQFL.

Ten or more counts support this clonotype. This chain uses TRBV10-3 with TRBJ1-1; D might be TRBD1 (6 bases). There are 13 residues in the CDR3. The ends were cut back, 6 bases at V and 1 base at J, with 9 bases in the middle. In germline, CDR1 is ENHRY, CDR2 SYGVKD. The CDR3 DNA follows: TGTGCCATCAGCGGACAGTCGAACACTGAAGCTTTCTTT. This sequence encodes CAISGQSNTEAFF.

In regard to this clonotype: This may stem from a read error, because a much larger clone lies one nucleotide away. V is TRBV4-3 and J is TRBJ2-1; TRBD1 might be the D (5 bases). Germline CDR1 reads LGHNA; CDR2 reads YSLEER. This CDR3 has 14 amino acids. CDR3 sequence: CASSQDFRVNEQLF. The CDR3 region has the DNA TGCGCCAGCAGCCAAGATTTCAGGGTCAATGAGCAGTTATTC.

Regarding this clonotype: A single base separates this from a much larger clone, so it may be a read error. For the CDR3, the DNA is TGTGCCGGCAGTAGACAGGGGAGGGCTGGGGCCAACGTCCTGACTTTC. Its protein product is CAGSRQGRAGANVLTF. The rearrangement uses TRBV6-5 and TRBJ2-6, with D perhaps TRBD1 (8 bases). Germline CDR1 reads MNHEY; CDR2 reads SVGAGI. The CDR3 covers 16 residues.

The chain couples TRBV5-6 to TRBJ2-6, with D unclear. Germline loops: CDR1 SGHDT, CDR2 YYEEEE. The length of the CDR3 is 16 residues. Trimming pared 0 bases from V and 0 bases from J, leaving 7 bases between. CDR3 sequence reads: CASSLAVNSGANVLTF. The CDR3 coding sequence is TGTGCCAGCAGCTTGGCAGTGAACTCTGGGGCCAACGTCCTGACTTTC.

On this clonotype itself: Since a much larger clone is just one base distant, this may be a read error. The rearrangement links TRBV29-1 to TRBJ2-3; D is perhaps TRBD1 or TRBD2 (6 bases each). From germline, CDR1 is SQVTM and CDR2 ANQGSEA. V was cut by 5 bases and J by 0 bases, with 12 bases left in between. The CDR3 totals 14 residues. CDR3 protein: CSVLTGTSTDTQYF. The DNA of the CDR3 is TGCAGCGTTCTAACAGGGACTAGCACAGATACGCAGTATTTT.

V and J are TRBV19 and TRBJ2-3; D not certain. Trimming shortened V by 7 bases and J by 0 bases, and 8 bases separated the two germline ends. CDR1 is LNHDA and CDR2 is SQIVND in the germline V gene (reference sequence). This CDR3 spans 13 amino acids. The CDR3 nucleotides are TGTGCCAGTAAGGCGGTTAGCACAGATACGCAGTATTTT. Protein product: CASKAVSTDTQYF. Complete variable domain (other parts from reference TRBV19 and TRBJ2-3): DGGITQSPKYLFRKEGQNVTLSCEQNLNHDAMYWYRQDPGQGLRLIYYSQIVNDFQKGDIAEGYSVSREKKESFPLTVTSAQKNPTAFYLCASKAVSTDTQYFGPGTRLTVL.

On this clonotype itself: Possible read error: a much larger clone is one base away. The chain combines TRBV12-3 or TRBV12-4 with TRBJ2-5; D remains ambiguous. This CDR3 is built from 14 residues. V lost 5 bases and J 5 bases, leaving 15 bases between the germline ends. DNA for the CDR3: TGTGCCAGCAGTGAGAGTGCCCTAGGGGAGACCCAGTACTTC. Amino acid sequence: CASSESALGETQYF.

In the case of this clonotype: A read error may explain this, as a much larger clone is one base away. J is TRBJ1-2 and V is TRBV10-3; weak D call: TRBD1 (5 bases). The CDR3 is 14 amino acids. Germline V gives CDR1 ENHRY, CDR2 SYGVKD. CDR3 DNA sequence: TGTGTCATCAGTGAGAGGCAGACCGGGGGTGGCTACACCTTC. Its translation is CVISERQTGGGYTF.

This clonotype was counted a few times. This chain links TRBV14 with TRBJ1-4; 9 positions match TRBD1. J lost 8 bases, V lost 3 bases, and 13 bases had no gene match. This CDR3 has 17 residues. Germline CDR1 is SGHDN and CDR2 is FVKESK. CDR3 loop: CASSQVTGGASREKLFF. As DNA, the CDR3 is TGTGCCAGCAGCCAGGTCACAGGGGGCGCTTCCCGGGAAAAACTGTTTTTT.

The genes are TRBV6-5 and TRBJ1-3, with no clear D. Trimming pared 4 bases from V and 4 bases from J, leaving 8 bases between. The CDR3 has 13 residues. Germline V gives CDR1 MNHEY, CDR2 SVGAGI. Here the CDR3 reads CASSLREGNTIYF. The CDR3 DNA is TGTGCCAGCAGTTTGAGGGAAGGAAACACCATATATTTT.

V usage is TRBV4-1 and J usage is TRBJ1-1, with D uncertain. The CDR3 sequence is 14 residues long. V was clipped by 1 base and J by 14 bases, with 20 bases between them. Per the germline V gene, CDR1 is MGHRA and CDR2 is YSYEKL. The CDR3 bases are TGCGCCAGCAGCCAAGTAAACTCGGGTACTGGAGCCTTCTTT. As protein: CASSQVNSGTGAFF.

This chain connects TRBV20-1 to TRBJ2-7; no clear D gene. Germline lookup yields CDR1 DFQATT and CDR2 SNEGSKA (reference sequence). V was shortened by 2 bases and J by 1 base, with 6 bases between the two germline ends. CDR3 length equals 12 residues. The CDR3 reads CSARSRSYEQYF. DNA of the CDR3: TGCAGTGCTAGATCCCGTTCCTACGAGCAGTACTTC.

This clonotype was observed a few times. The rearrangement links TRBV7-9 to TRBJ2-2, with 9 bases identical to TRBD2. The CDR3 has 17 amino acids. The trim removed 5 bases at V and 3 bases at J, leaving 10 bases unmatched. CDR1 SEHNR and CDR2 FQNEAQ come from the germline V gene (reference sequence). DNA for the CDR3: TGTGCCAGCAGCGTCTACCTAGCGGGGCCCGACACCGGGGAGCTGTTTTTT. It encodes CASSVYLAGPDTGELFF.

With respect to this clonotype: A junction boundary mismatches the germline segment, possibly from a read error. The V and J genes are TRBV11-2 and TRBJ1-1; D uncertain. Germline loops: CDR1 SGHAT, CDR2 FQNNGV. The CDR3 covers 14 residues. The CDR3 protein is CASELTSVNTEAFF. The CDR3 DNA sequence: TGTGCCAGCGAGTTGACAAGCGTGAACACTGAGGCTTTCTTT.

The chain employs TRBV5-4 and TRBJ2-1; the D gene is possibly TRBD2 (6 bases). The V gene lost 4 bases and the J gene lost 3 bases, with 11 bases spanning the gap. Germline CDR1 reads SGHNT; CDR2 reads YYREEE (reference sequence). The CDR3 has 14 amino acids. CDR3 bases: TGTGCCAGCAGCCAGGGACTTAACTACAATGAGCAGTTCTTC. Its protein product is CASSQGLNYNEQFF.

The chain links TRBV12-3 or TRBV12-4 to TRBJ2-5; 14 nucleotides agree with TRBD2. The CDR3 covers 16 residues. The trim removed 0 bases at V and 10 bases at J, leaving 7 bases unmatched. The CDR3 sequence: CASSLAGTSGGGIQYF. DNA of the CDR3: TGTGCCAGCAGTTTAGCCGGGACTAGCGGGGGTGGGATCCAGTACTTC.

This clonotype was detected only once. No conserved phenylalanine or tryptophan is present at the end of the CDR3, so a read error is the likely explanation. The J gene is TRBJ2-2, the V gene TRBV5-4; unclear D gene. This CDR3 is built from 12 residues. Per germline, CDR1 SGHNT and CDR2 YYREEE (reference sequence). In DNA form, the CDR3 reads TGTGCCAGTAGCTTATACGGCGGGGAGCTGTTTATT. Its protein product is CASSLYGGELFI.

To note about this clonotype: This could be a read error, since a much larger clone is one nucleotide away. This sequence joins TRBV4-1 and TRBJ2-3; D is perhaps TRBD2 (5 bases). The CDR3 contains 16 residues. Germline V gives CDR1 MGHRA, CDR2 YSYEKL. In DNA, the CDR3 is TGCACCAGCAGCCATGTAAAGAGTCCCGGGGCAGATACGCAGTATTTT. It yields the protein CTSSHVKSPGADTQYF.

This rearrangement joins TRBV29-1 to TRBJ2-6, with D perhaps TRBD1 or TRBD2 (5 bases each). Germline CDR1 is SQVTM and CDR2 is ANQGSEA. The length of the CDR3 is 16 residues. Trimming cost V 6 bases and J 3 bases, with 18 bases left between them. In DNA, the CDR3 is TGCAGCGTCCACGGGACGGCCATCGATGGGGCCAACGTCCTGACTTTC. Its translation is CSVHGTAIDGANVLTF.